This T cell receptor beta chain comes out of a study of blood T cell repertoires in COVID-19. As for the study in general: Italy, Spain and the United States were the sources of the convalescent and acute COVID-19 samples. The analysed material was cDNA or gDNA that came from T cells, B-cell-depleted T cells, or PBMCs.

This CDR3 region has 13 residues. Looked up from germline, CDR1 is SGHDN and CDR2 is FVKESK. V was shortened by 3 bases and J by 8 bases, with 13 bases between the two germline ends. The sample holds a few counts of this clone. Per the original methods: Using reference gene primer amplification, nucleated cell counts were estimated. Some clones are missing from TCRdb's copy, which holds only in-frame ones; the method was immunoSEQ multiplex PCR. D and trimming were read from the DNA, whereas the V and J calls and clone size are those reported in that table. Altogether roughly 240,000 clones are present, more than 65% being singletons, with the ten largest covering around 2.5%.

The sample consisted of peripheral blood. The chain has TRBV14 and TRBJ1-1; D perhaps matches TRBD1 (5 bases). The TCR was taken from a man aged 40-49 years who had recovered from COVID-19. The CDR3 region has the DNA TGTGCCAGCAGCCACCTAGGGACTGACGAAGCTTTCTTT. Amino acid sequence: CASSHLGTDEAFF.